This TCR beta chain is drawn from a study of T cell responses to AZD1222 COVID-19 vaccine (TCRdb year 2021). Concerning the study at large: A total of approximately 250 trial participants underwent TCR sequencing, of whom 207 had received two doses of AZD1222 and about 25 had received two doses of the MenACWY control vaccine. Trial participants were enrolled by age into 18-55, 56-69 and 70-plus year subgroups, with around 150, 28 and 57 TCR-sequenced participants respectively. Overall study outcomes, separate from this receptor: A significant rise in spike-specific TCR breadth and depth was observed after two AZD1222 doses relative to day 0 and relative to MenACWY recipients. Vaccine-associated CD4 TCRs spanned the whole spike protein, with dominant responses in regions 160-218 and 743-854. Reportedly, almost half of the unique spike-specific TCRs recognized epitopes lying outside the regions that are mutated in the B.1.351 and B.1.1.7 variants. Participants were mostly white British and included more females than males, and it was suggested by the authors that clonal diversity may have been underestimated. Because no samples from the day 14 peak response were available, repertoires could be characterized only after the peak T cell response. In the small 56-69-year group, the increase in depth fell short of significance, most likely because of low power. Conclusions about previously exposed vaccinees were limited because only six AZD1222 recipients were SARS-CoV-2 seropositive at baseline.

Of note for this clone: Its specific antigen is unknown. Base qualities are not provided; no much larger clone lies one nucleotide away.

The CDR3 regions of human TCRbeta chains were subjected to immunosequencing. In the original analysis: Repertoire TCRs were matched against a reference library of SARS-CoV-2-specific TCRs generated with the MIRA antigen-specificity platform. Breadth was defined as the fraction of unique TCRs that were SARS-CoV-2-associated, and depth was defined as the fraction of total T cells that were SARS-CoV-2-associated. Using the MIRA data, each spike-specific TCR was mapped to the spike region that the TCR reacts to and placed in a CD4 or CD8 class. Log10-transformed breadth and depth values were compared by one-way ANOVA with Sidak's multiple comparisons tests. TCRdb's version of the immuneACCESS table is confined to in-frame rearrangements and falls short of the full clone set. An unresolved V gene accounts for under half of the shortfall where checked; the remainder is of unknown origin. Clone size and the V and J calls come from that table; the DNA yielded D and trimming. Present in this sample are 70,000 to 90,000 clones, around nine tenths of which were seen just once. The biggest ten clones account for less than 20% of the sample.

Read against the paper, the sample's time point label means: about 28 days (+/-7) after the second vaccine dose. AZD1222 recipients whose second dose came at about 4 weeks and those whose second dose came at about 12 weeks were combined into one group, since spike-specific TCR depth and breadth did not differ between the two schedules. Vaccinee samples were obtained from the UK trials COV001 and COV002, which included a single-blind randomized controlled phase 2/3 trial of AZD1222 (ChAdOx1 nCoV-19) in healthy adults. For TCRbeta chain sequencing, PBMC samples from trial participants were taken at day 0 and at day 28 after the second dose. The CDR3 holds 14 amino acids from the cysteine to the phenylalanine. Kept here is only the CDR3 DNA, which spans 42 bases and is read in frame from base 1. V and J lose 3 bases and 8 bases, and a span of 14 bases separates them. Sequences SGHTA (CDR1) and FQGNSA (CDR2) are obtained from the germline V gene.

Material: peripheral blood, obtained 28 days after the second AZD1222 dose. This clonotype originated in an adult who received the AZD1222 COVID-19 vaccine. The chain employs TRBV7-2 and TRBJ2-1; the D segment could be TRBD1, given 6 matching bases. At the DNA level, the sequence is TGTGCCAGCAGCTTCGTGGCCAGGGGCGATGAGCAGTTCTTC. Translated, it reads CASSFVARGDEQFF.